This T cell receptor beta chain was sequenced for a study of identical twins. This clonotype occurred a few times. TCRdb itself ran the 5' RACE reads through MiXCR, one entry per CDR3 protein. The sample gives 400,000 to 650,000 distinct CDR3 sequences, approximately 22% of which show up once; approximately 0.95% is in the top ten. This CDR3 region has 15 residues. Trimming took off 7 bases at V and 8 bases at J, with 20 bases between the two ends. A further study also used this sample, focusing on T cells expressing NK-cell markers. From that second work: Four donors showed these clonotypes also leading the CD3+CD56-NKG2C+ fraction.

Sequenced material: CD4+ T cells sorted from blood. The TCR sequence derives from a young woman in good health. J is TRBJ2-2 and V is TRBV12-3 or TRBV12-4; TRBD2 is a possible D gene (6 bases). DNA of the CDR3: TGTGCCAGCACCCCGAAGAAGGGAGGTTTGGGGGAGCTGTTTTTT. Translated: CASTPKKGGLGELFF.